This TCR beta chain was found in a study of blood T cell repertoires in COVID-19. The age range of participants was roughly 18 to 90 years, with residence in around 22 US areas. Donors in Cohort 3 counted as recovered after two negative PCRs, clearance, or symptom resolution. Germline CDR1 reads SGHRS; CDR2 reads YFSETQ. There are 16 residues in the CDR3. The V gene end was trimmed by 7 bases and the J gene end by 1 base; junction bases not matched to a gene: 6. Assay: immunoSEQ multiplex PCR; the TCRdb copy retains only in-frame clones and omits some. The data contain a few hundred thousand clones, 75% to 90% of them singletons.

The sequence was collected from a woman aged 45 to 65 who had recovered from COVID-19. The sequenced sample consisted of PBMCs or T cells enriched from blood (not recorded which). This sequence joins TRBV5-1 and TRBJ1-3, with 12 bases that match TRBD1. CDR3 in amino acids: CASGQGQGASGNTIYF. CDR3 nucleotide sequence: TGCGCCAGCGGCCAGGGACAGGGGGCGTCTGGAAACACCATATATTTT. Supplemented by reference TRBV5-1 and TRBJ1-3, the full variable domain reads KAGVTQTPRYLIKTRGQQVTLSCSPISGHRSVSWYQQTPGQGLQFLFEYFSETQRNKGNFPGRFSGRQFSNSRSEMNVSTLELGDSALYLCASGQGQGASGNTIYFGEGSWLTVV.